This passage covers 8 T cell receptor beta chains from one sample sequenced in a study of T-cell reconstitution after alpha-beta-depleted transplantation in children. For TCRbeta, the library was prepared with unique molecular identifiers. TCRdb reprocessed the PCR reads with MiXCR, giving one entry per CDR3 protein. The table lists 280,000 or so distinct CDR3 sequences, 11% of them singletons. Source: peripheral blood, taken 180 days after TCRalphabeta/CD19-depleted stem cell transplant. Receptors were obtained from a male patient aged 2-15 years who had a stem cell transplant for chronic granulomatous disease, so the T cells may come from the graft donor.

This clonotype was recorded at least ten times. The genes are TRBV7-9 and TRBJ2-5; TRBD1 might be the D (5 bases). V was pared by 5 bases and J by 7 bases, with 20 bases between. Germline lookup yields CDR1 SEHNR and CDR2 FQNEAQ (reference sequence). This CDR3 comprises 15 residues. In nucleotides, the CDR3 is TGTGCCAGCAGCCTCACAGGCGTCTTTAAGGGGACCCAGTACTTC. This gives the protein CASSLTGVFKGTQYF.

This chain joins TRBV3-1 and TRBJ2-1; 8 nucleotides line up with TRBD2. The CDR3 is 16 amino acids. The germline V gene has CDR1 LGHDT and CDR2 YNNKEL (reference sequence). With 4 bases clipped from V and 4 bases from J, the junction kept 9 bases outside the gene matches. The CDR3 nucleotides are TGTGCCAGCAGCCGCGGGCGGAAGCGGGGGTACAATGAGCAGTTCTTC. Translating gives CASSRGRKRGYNEQFF.

There are many counts of this clonotype. This chain uses TRBV27 with TRBJ1-4; D possibly corresponds to TRBD1 (6 bases). V was shortened by 2 bases and J by 6 bases, with 7 bases between the two germline ends. CDR1 and CDR2 from the germline V gene are MNHEY and SMNVEV (reference sequence). The CDR3 has 13 residues. CDR3 DNA: TGTGCCAGCAGTTTAGAGGGGGATGAAAAACTGTTTTTT. The encoded protein is CASSLEGDEKLFF.

Many counts were recorded for this clonotype. V is TRBV28 and J is TRBJ2-7, with D tentatively TRBD2 (8 bases). The germline V gene encodes CDR1 MDHEN and CDR2 SYDVKM. CDR3 size: 15 residues. Trimming pared 7 bases from V and 6 bases from J, leaving 22 bases between. In DNA form, the CDR3 reads TGTGCCAGCACCGGGGGGGTGGACAGGTCCCTCGAGCAGTACTTC. Protein sequence: CASTGGVDRSLEQYF.

The V and J genes are TRBV7-9 and TRBJ1-1; D not certain. CDR3 length equals 14 residues. Germline values: CDR1 SEHNR, CDR2 FQNEAQ (reference sequence). The V end was cut by 4 bases, the J end by 4 bases, with 13 bases between. In DNA, the CDR3 is TGTGCCAGCAGCTCAGTCACGGACCCCACTGAAGCTTTCTTT. It codes for CASSSVTDPTEAFF. Supplemented by reference TRBV7-9 and TRBJ1-1, the full variable domain reads DTGVSQNPRHKITKRGQNVTFRCDPISEHNRLYWYRQTLGQGPEFLTYFQNEAQLEKSRLLSDRFSAERPKGSFSTLEIQRTEQGDSAMYLCASSSVTDPTEAFFGQGTRLTVV.

Details on this clonotype: This may be a read error, as it is one base from a much larger clone. The rearrangement joins TRBV29-1 to TRBJ1-1; D possibly corresponds to TRBD1 (6 bases). The CDR3 has 13 amino acids. Trimming left V 5 bases short and J 6 bases short, with 16 bases between. Germline V gene sequence: CDR1 SQVTM, CDR2 ANQGSEA. The CDR3: CSVRRGRDAEAFF. DNA of the CDR3: TGCAGCGTTCGCAGGGGTCGAGACGCTGAAGCTTTCTTT.

This clonotype was observed at least ten times. The chain is built from TRBV5-5 and TRBJ2-5, with 12 bases aligning to TRBD1. Germline CDR1 SGHKS, CDR2 YYEKEE (reference sequence). J lost 5 bases, V lost 3 bases, and 5 bases had no gene match. CDR3 size: 15 residues. For the CDR3, the DNA is TGTGCCAGCAGCTGGGACAGGGGGCTGGGGGAGACCCAGTACTTC. Its protein product is CASSWDRGLGETQYF.

At least ten counts were recorded for this clonotype. The chain joins TRBV2 to TRBJ1-5; 9 positions match TRBD1. Losses at the gene ends were 6 bases for V and 1 base for J; bases not matched to a gene: 4. The CDR3 extends over 15 amino acids. Germline V lookup: CDR1 SNHLY, CDR2 FYNNEI. The CDR3 sequence: CASRIGQGSNQPQHF. The DNA for the CDR3 is TGTGCCAGCAGGATCGGACAGGGGAGCAATCAGCCCCAGCATTTT.